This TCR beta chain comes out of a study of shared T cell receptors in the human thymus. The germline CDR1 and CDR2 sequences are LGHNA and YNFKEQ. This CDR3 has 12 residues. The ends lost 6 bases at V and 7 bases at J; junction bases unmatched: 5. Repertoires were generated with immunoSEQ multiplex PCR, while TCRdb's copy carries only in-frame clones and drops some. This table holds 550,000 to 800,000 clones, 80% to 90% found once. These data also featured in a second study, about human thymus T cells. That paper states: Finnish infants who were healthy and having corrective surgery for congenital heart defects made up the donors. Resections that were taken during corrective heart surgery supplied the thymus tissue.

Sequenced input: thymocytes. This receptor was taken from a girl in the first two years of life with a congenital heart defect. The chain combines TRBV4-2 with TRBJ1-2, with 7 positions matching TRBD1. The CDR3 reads CASSRQGFGYTF. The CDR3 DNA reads TGTGCCAGCAGTCGACAGGGTTTTGGCTACACCTTC.